The clone carrying this T cell receptor beta chain came up a few times. Its target is unknown. This sample is drawn from a study of CD8 T cells in ankylosing spondylitis. Overall study findings and caveats: A motif in TCR beta, a set of eight highly homologous variants, appeared characteristic of ankylosing spondylitis blood.

CDR1 is MNHEY, CDR2 SMNVEV, per germline (reference sequence). CDR3 length equals 16 residues. The ends lost 10 bases at V and 9 bases at J; junction bases unmatched: 14. TCRdb re-derived calls from the 5' RACE reads in MiXCR, one entry per CDR3 protein. Among under 200,000 distinct CDR3 sequences listed, approximately 10% were seen once. The chain combines TRBV27 with TRBJ1-6; 11 positions match TRBD1. Sequenced input: blood, either unsorted or a sorted T cell fraction (not recorded which). The sequence was collected from a male donor with ankylosing spondylitis or in good health (not recorded which). For the CDR3, the DNA is TGTGCCATCGGACAGGGGGCGGGAGAAGGACTTTCACCCCTCCACTTT. It codes for CAIGQGAGEGLSPLHF.